Presented here are 31 T cell receptor beta chains from one specimen sequenced in a study of blood T cell repertoires in COVID-19. Assay used: immunoSEQ multiplex PCR; TCRdb lists only in-frame clones, some missing. Among over 25,000 clones listed, about 89% were seen once. The sequenced material came from peripheral blood. Source of these receptors: a man between 65 and 80 years old with active COVID-19.

The gene calls are TRBV9 and TRBJ2-2; D possibly corresponds to TRBD2 (6 bases). The germline gives CDR1 SGDLS, CDR2 YYNGEE. With 3 bases removed from V and 0 bases from J, the gap between germline ends came to 15 bases. CDR3 size: 17 residues. This CDR3 reads CASSATAGLSNTGELFF. The CDR3 DNA is TGTGCCAGCAGCGCCACAGCGGGCCTGTCGAACACCGGGGAGCTGTTTTTT.

The chain employs TRBV28 and TRBJ2-7, with 8 positions matching TRBD2. V was pared by 4 bases and J by 2 bases, with 7 bases of the junction left unmatched. From germline, CDR1 is MDHEN and CDR2 SYDVKM. CDR3 length: 15 residues. CDR3 in DNA: TGTGCCAGCAGTTCCCCTTCGGGAGGGACCTACGAGCAGTACTTC. Amino acid sequence: CASSSPSGGTYEQYF.

As DNA, the CDR3 is TGTGCCAGCAGCGAGGGAGGGGGGACCTTCTCTGGAAACACCATATATTTT. Protein: CASSEGGGTFSGNTIYF. The rearrangement links TRBV9 to TRBJ1-3, with D possibly TRBD1 on 6 matching bases. This CDR3 contains 17 residues. V dropped 3 bases and J dropped 0 bases, with 16 bases sitting between them. Germline values: CDR1 SGDLS, CDR2 YYNGEE.

The chain joins TRBV9 to TRBJ2-1; 7 bases are a match to TRBD1. Germline V gene sequence: CDR1 SGDLS, CDR2 YYNGEE. The CDR3 is 15 amino acids. The junction had 6 bases not matched to a gene; V was cut back by 6 bases and J by 0 bases. The CDR3 protein is CASTRDRTSYNEQFF. The DNA for the CDR3 is TGTGCCAGCACCAGGGACAGAACCTCCTACAATGAGCAGTTCTTC.

This clone was counted a few times. The rearrangement links TRBV7-9 to TRBJ1-5; D is undetermined. The germline CDR1 and CDR2 sequences are SEHNR and FQNEAQ (reference sequence). The CDR3 runs to 15 residues. V was cut by 4 bases and J by 5 bases, with 15 bases left in between. The CDR3 is CASSSYAPGHQPQHF. The DNA of the CDR3 is TGTGCCAGCAGCTCCTACGCCCCGGGTCATCAGCCCCAGCATTTT.

The gene calls are TRBV5-6 and TRBJ2-1; 7 nucleotides line up with TRBD2. Germline V CDR1 and CDR2: SGHDT, YYEEEE. Trimming removed 2 bases from V and 3 bases from J; junction bases left unmatched: 5. The CDR3 has 15 amino acids. DNA for the CDR3: TGTGCCAGCAGCTTAGCCCTAGCGGACTACAATGAGCAGTTCTTC. Translation: CASSLALADYNEQFF.

The chain couples TRBV5-6 to TRBJ2-7, with TRBD1 matching 9 bases. The CDR3 is 17 residues long. Losses at the gene ends were 1 base for V and 0 bases for J; bases not matched to a gene: 8. From germline, CDR1 is SGHDT and CDR2 YYEEEE. DNA for the CDR3: TGTGCCAGCAGCTTGACTTTCGGACAGGGGTCCTCCTACGAGCAGTACTTC. Its protein is CASSLTFGQGSSYEQYF.

The sample holds a few counts of this clone. V usage is TRBV6-6 and J usage is TRBJ2-2; 10 bases agree with TRBD1. The trim removed 3 bases at V and 4 bases at J, leaving 5 bases unmatched. The germline gives CDR1 MNHNY, CDR2 SVGAGI (reference sequence). This CDR3 is built from 16 residues. CDR3 DNA sequence: TGTGCCAGCAGTTATGACAGGGGGCCCTCCACCGGGGAGCTGTTTTTT. It codes for CASSYDRGPSTGELFF.

The chain combines TRBV3-1 (or the pseudogene TRBV3-2) with TRBJ2-4; D is unresolved. The V gene's germline CDR1 is LGHDT and CDR2 YNNKEL (reference sequence). The CDR3 has 15 amino acids. Deletions cut 3 bases from V and 0 bases from J, with 9 bases between. In nucleotides, the CDR3 is TGTGCCAGCAGCCATCTACGTATAGCCAAAAACATTCAGTACTTC. It yields the protein CASSHLRIAKNIQYF.

The V gene is TRBV21-1, the J gene TRBJ2-2; TRBD2, as called in the table, went unchecked against the DNA. TRBV21-1 is marked as a pseudogene. The CDR3 extends over 10 amino acids. DNA of the CDR3: TGTACCGGAGACACCGGGGAGCTGTTTTTT. Residues: CTGDTGELFF.

The chain couples TRBV19 to TRBJ1-2, with TRBD1 matching 8 bases. The CDR3 extends over 15 amino acids. V shed 3 bases, J shed 3 bases, and the junction held 6 bases outside the gene matches. Germline values: CDR1 LNHDA, CDR2 SQIVND (reference sequence). Written as DNA, the CDR3 is TGTGCCAGTAGTATCGGGACAGGAGTTTACTATGGCTACACCTTC. It codes for CASSIGTGVYYGYTF.

The chain couples TRBV6-2 or TRBV6-3 to TRBJ2-7, with a possible D match to TRBD1 (5 bases). Germline-derived CDR1 and CDR2 are MNHEY and SVGEGT. V gave up 3 bases and J gave up 4 bases, with 16 bases separating them. This CDR3 spans 15 amino acids. The CDR3 protein is CASSYAGRFAYEQYF. The CDR3 region has the DNA TGTGCCAGCAGTTATGCAGGGCGATTTGCGTACGAGCAGTACTTC.

The V gene is TRBV7-8, the J gene TRBJ2-7; TRBD1 is a possible D gene (5 bases). This CDR3 comprises 15 residues. Per the germline V gene, CDR1 is SGHVS and CDR2 is FQNEAQ. V lost 2 bases, J lost 7 bases, and 18 bases lay in between. CDR3 residues: CASSLMGRRDIEQYF. The CDR3 nucleotides read TGTGCCAGCAGCTTAATGGGGCGCCGAGATATAGAGCAGTACTTC.

The J gene is TRBJ2-3, the V gene TRBV5-1; D not resolved. Per the germline V gene, CDR1 is SGHRS and CDR2 is YFSETQ. V lost 4 bases and J lost 0, with 3 bases in between. CDR3 size: 12 residues. This chain's CDR3 is CASSPSTDTQYF. The CDR3 DNA follows: TGCGCCAGCAGCCCAAGCACAGATACGCAGTATTTT. The variable domain in full, with the rest retrieved from reference TRBV5-1 and TRBJ2-3, is KAGVTQTPRYLIKTRGQQVTLSCSPISGHRSVSWYQQTPGQGLQFLFEYFSETQRNKGNFPGRFSGRQFSNSRSEMNVSTLELGDSALYLCASSPSTDTQYFGPGTRLTVL.

The V call is TRBV7-2, the J call TRBJ2-6, with 7 positions matching TRBD1. The CDR3 is 18 amino acids. The J segment lost 4 bases and the V segment lost 0 bases, leaving 9 bases of the junction unmatched. Looked up from germline, CDR1 is SGHTA and CDR2 is FQGNSA. CDR3 in DNA: TGTGCCAGCAGCTTAGCCGGACAGGTAATGTCCGGGGCCAACGTCCTGACTTTC. Amino acid sequence: CASSLAGQVMSGANVLTF.

V usage is TRBV18 and J usage is TRBJ2-1, with 14 bases that match TRBD2. The CDR3 covers 18 residues. Trimming cost V 3 bases and J 1 base; bases outside gene matches: 5. CDR1 and CDR2 from the germline V gene are KGHSH and LQKENI. The CDR3 region has the DNA TGTGCCAGCTCACCGGGGACTAGCGGGAGAGGGTCCTACAATGAGCAGTTCTTC. Its protein product is CASSPGTSGRGSYNEQFF.

This clone appeared a few times. The chain carries TRBV6-5 and TRBJ2-5; TRBD2 agrees at 7 bases. Germline V gene sequence: CDR1 MNHEY, CDR2 SVGAGI. The CDR3 is 16 amino acids. Losses at the gene ends were 0 bases for V and 4 bases for J; bases not matched to a gene: 8. The CDR3 DNA follows: TGTGCCAGCAGTTACTCGGGGGGGGGTCGGGTAGAGACCCAGTACTTC. It yields the protein CASSYSGGGRVETQYF.

There are a few counts of this clone. The chain employs TRBV10-2 and TRBJ2-4, with D possibly TRBD2 on 6 matching bases. Germline V gives CDR1 WSHSY, CDR2 SAAADI. This CDR3 comprises 17 residues. V was shortened by 3 bases and J by 2 bases, with 17 bases between the two germline ends. The DNA of the CDR3 is TGCGCCAGCAGTGATACCCAGGTGCGGGGCACCAAAAACATTCAGTACTTC. Translation: CASSDTQVRGTKNIQYF.

The J gene is TRBJ1-1, the V gene TRBV28; 8 positions match TRBD1. Germline assignment: CDR1 MDHEN and CDR2 SYDVKM. The V and J ends lost 5 bases and 1 base, in that order; junction bases with no gene match: 6. The CDR3 sequence is 15 residues long. The CDR3: CASSTGGIGNTEAFF. As DNA, the CDR3 is TGTGCCAGCAGTACAGGGGGAATTGGGAACACTGAAGCTTTCTTT.

V gene TRBV4-2 combines with J gene TRBJ2-3; TRBD2 aligns across 7 bases. The V and J ends lost 6 bases and 5 bases, in that order; junction bases with no gene match: 17. The CDR3 has 17 amino acids. In germline, CDR1 is LGHNA, CDR2 YNFKEQ. This chain's CDR3 is CASSLTSSGGRGDTQYF. DNA of the CDR3: TGTGCCAGCAGTCTTACCTCCTCGGGGGGTAGAGGAGATACGCAGTATTTT.

The rearrangement joins TRBV27 to TRBJ2-5; 15 nucleotides align to TRBD2. Germline V CDR1 and CDR2: MNHEY, SMNVEV (reference sequence). The CDR3 has 17 amino acids. J lost 4 bases, V lost 3 bases, and 6 bases had no gene match. The DNA of the CDR3 is TGTGCCAGCAGTTTCGCCAGGACTAGCGGGAGGGTAGAGACCCAGTACTTC. This sequence encodes CASSFARTSGRVETQYF.

The rearrangement uses TRBV28 and TRBJ2-1; D is possibly TRBD2 (6 bases). CDR3 length equals 16 residues. Looked up from germline, CDR1 is MDHEN and CDR2 is SYDVKM. V dropped 5 bases and J dropped 2 bases, with 16 bases sitting between them. DNA of the CDR3: TGTGCCAGCAGTCCGACCGGGACTCCTACCTACAATGAGCAGTTCTTC. Translating gives CASSPTGTPTYNEQFF. The full variable domain, in which reference TRBV28 and TRBJ2-1 provide the parts outside the CDR3, is DVKVTQSSRYLVKRTGEKVFLECVQDMDHENMFWYRQDPGLGLRLIYFSYDVKMKEKGDIPEGYSVSREKKERFSLILESASTNQTSMYLCASSPTGTPTYNEQFFGPGTRLTVL.

The J gene is TRBJ2-5, the V gene TRBV2; D unresolved. This CDR3 has 13 amino acids. V lost 4 bases, J lost 1 base, and 7 bases lay in between. CDR1 is SNHLY, CDR2 FYNNEI, per germline. CDR3 amino acids: CASSVFVQETQYF. For the CDR3, the DNA is TGTGCCAGCAGTGTTTTCGTCCAAGAGACCCAGTACTTC.

The chain combines TRBV6-1 with TRBJ2-5, with 10 bases identical to TRBD2. CDR1 is MNHNS and CDR2 is SASEGT in the germline V gene. The CDR3 runs 17 residues. V dropped 0 bases and J dropped 2; count of bases not matched to a gene: 6. The chain's CDR3 is CASSEAVSSGSQETQYF. CDR3 coding DNA: TGTGCCAGCAGTGAAGCGGTATCTAGCGGGAGTCAAGAGACCCAGTACTTC.

This clone appeared once. This rearrangement joins TRBV19 to TRBJ2-6, with a weak D call TRBD2 (6 bases). The CDR3 is made up of 18 amino acids. The V and J ends lost 7 bases and 0 bases respectively, with 19 bases between them. CDR1 is LNHDA, CDR2 SQIVND, per germline (reference sequence). The CDR3: CASTGTQGRLSGANVLTF. CDR3 sequence (DNA): TGTGCCAGTACCGGGACTCAAGGCCGCCTCTCTGGGGCCAACGTCCTGACTTTC.

A single count supports this clone. The gene calls are TRBV25-1 and TRBJ2-1; tentative D call: TRBD1 (5 bases). CDR1 and CDR2 (germline): MGHDK, SYGVNS. The CDR3 runs to 16 residues. V lost 1 base and J 0 bases, leaving 10 bases between the germline ends. The CDR3 spells CASSESWGSSYNEQFF. The CDR3 bases are TGTGCCAGCAGTGAATCTTGGGGCAGCTCCTACAATGAGCAGTTCTTC.

This clone was seen a single time. V usage is TRBV14 and J usage is TRBJ2-1; 16 bases fit TRBD2. CDR1 and CDR2 (germline): SGHDN, FVKESK. The CDR3 contains 16 residues. Losses at the gene ends were 1 base for V and 9 bases for J; bases not matched to a gene: 3. The CDR3 coding sequence is TGTGCCAGCAGCCAAGCCGGGACTAGCGGGAGGGCTGAGCAGTTCTTC. This sequence encodes CASSQAGTSGRAEQFF.

The rearrangement joins TRBV10-1 to TRBJ1-4; TRBD1 agrees at 10 bases. The germline V gene encodes CDR1 WNHNN and CDR2 SYGVQD (reference sequence). V shed 2 bases, J shed 6 bases, and the junction held 0 bases outside the gene matches. The CDR3 covers 14 residues. The CDR3 spells CASSEGTGDEKLFF. CDR3 in DNA: TGCGCCAGCAGTGAGGGGACAGGGGATGAAAAACTGTTTTTT.

The chain employs TRBV5-1 and TRBJ1-4; no firm D call. Per germline, CDR1 SGHRS and CDR2 YFSETQ. V shed 0 bases and J shed 4 bases, with 13 bases lying between them. CDR3 length equals 16 residues. This chain's CDR3 is CASSLGGSRGNEKLFF. CDR3 in DNA: TGCGCCAGCAGCTTGGGCGGCTCGCGGGGTAATGAAAAACTGTTTTTT.

The chain recombines TRBV7-9 with TRBJ2-7; TRBD1 agrees at 10 bases. Germline V lookup: CDR1 SEHNR, CDR2 FQNEAQ (reference sequence). V lost 1 base, J lost 4 bases, and 10 bases stayed unmatched. The CDR3 is 17 amino acids. The CDR3 DNA reads as TGTGCCAGCAGCTTAGTTGGGGGAGACAGGGGGCCGTACGAGCAGTACTTC. This gives the protein CASSLVGGDRGPYEQYF.

The CDR3 here is CASSLLGTGGGQPQHF. The CDR3 nucleotides are TGTGCCAGCTCTCTATTAGGGACAGGAGGGGGTCAGCCCCAGCATTTT. The chain has TRBV18 and TRBJ1-5; TRBD1 aligns across 8 bases. Germline trimming cut 6 bases from V and 6 bases from J; bases unmatched to any gene: 13. The CDR3 length is 16 residues. Germline V CDR1 and CDR2: KGHSH, LQKENI.